A selection of T cell receptor beta chains follows, all from one sample in a study of shared clonotypes between healthy human individuals. Sequencing used immunoSEQ multiplex PCR; TCRdb keeps in-frame clones, though not all of them. The sample consists of under 2,500,000 clones, approximately 95% of them appearing once. Material: naive CD4+ T cells sorted from blood. Receptors were obtained from a man aged 18-30 years in good health. Each CDR3 is given with its conserved first and last residue. The D gene is left open where the match is weak. Not all rows give a size; the values are once, few, many and, for expanded clones, a class.

d_call: NA
v_call: TRBV5-4
clone_size: NA
j_call: TRBJ2-1
cdr3_nt: TGTGCCAGCAGCCCACCCCGCGCGGCTGAGCAGTTCTTC
cdr3_aa: CASSPPRAAEQFF

d_call: NA
v_call: TRBV21-1
clone_size: NA
j_call: TRBJ2-2
cdr3_nt: TGTGCCAGCAGCAATCAAGGGGGAGTCATGAGCACCGGGGAGCTGTTTTTT
cdr3_aa: CASSNQGGVMSTGELFF

d_call: TRBD2
v_call: TRBV5-4
clone_size: NA
j_call: TRBJ2-7
cdr3_nt: TGTGCCAGCAGCTTCAGCGGGGGTTACTCCTACGAGCAGTACTTC
cdr3_aa: CASSFSGGYSYEQYF

d_call: NA
v_call: TRBV4-1
clone_size: NA
j_call: TRBJ2-7
cdr3_nt: TGCGCCAGCAGCCAGGCCAACCCCCCCGGACAGTGGAGCCACTACGAGCAGTACTTC
cdr3_aa: CASSQANPPGQWSHYEQYF

d_call: NA
v_call: TRBV9
clone_size: NA
j_call: TRBJ1-2
cdr3_nt: TGTGCCAGTCAGTCCCTTTCTAACTATGGCTACACCTTC
cdr3_aa: CASQSLSNYGYTF

d_call: TRBD2
v_call: TRBV4-1
clone_size: NA
j_call: TRBJ2-7
cdr3_nt: TGCGCCAGCAGCCAACGGACTAGCGGGCGCTACGAGCAGTACTTC
cdr3_aa: CASSQRTSGRYEQYF

d_call: NA
v_call: TRBV7-2
clone_size: NA
j_call: TRBJ2-7
cdr3_nt: TGTGCCAGCAGCCCATTGGGAGGAGCTGGTCACGAGCAGTACTTC
cdr3_aa: CASSPLGGAGHEQYF

d_call: NA
v_call: TRBV7-2
clone_size: NA
j_call: TRBJ2-7
cdr3_nt: TGTGCCAGCAGCTTAGAACGGTCCGTGGGTGAGCAGTACTTC
cdr3_aa: CASSLERSVGEQYF

d_call: NA
v_call: TRBV5-1
clone_size: NA
j_call: TRBJ1-4
cdr3_nt: TGCGCCAGCAGCTTGGTTCCCGGGATTAATGAAAAACTGTTTTTT
cdr3_aa: CASSLVPGINEKLFF

d_call: NA
v_call: TRBV18
clone_size: NA
j_call: TRBJ1-3
cdr3_nt: TGTGCCAGCTCACCAGGTGCCTCTGGAAACACCATATATTTT
cdr3_aa: CASSPGASGNTIYF

d_call: NA
v_call: TRBV7-9
clone_size: NA
j_call: TRBJ1-4
cdr3_nt: TGTGCCAGCAGCTTAGCAGGGGGGGAAAAACTGTTTTTT
cdr3_aa: CASSLAGGEKLFF

d_call: NA
v_call: TRBV27
clone_size: NA
j_call: TRBJ1-1
cdr3_nt: TGTGCCAGCAGTTTATCCAGGCAGACTGAAGCTTTCTTT
cdr3_aa: CASSLSRQTEAFF

d_call: NA
v_call: TRBV27
clone_size: NA
j_call: TRBJ1-4
cdr3_nt: TGTGCCAGCAGTCGTGACACTTTAGTTACTAATGAAAAACTGTTTTTT
cdr3_aa: CASSRDTLVTNEKLFF

d_call: NA
v_call: TRBV28
clone_size: NA
j_call: TRBJ1-5
cdr3_nt: TGTGCCAGCAAGGGTGGGAACGGCAATCAGCCCCAGCATTTT
cdr3_aa: CASKGGNGNQPQHF

d_call: NA
v_call: TRBV11-3
clone_size: once
j_call: TRBJ2-2
cdr3_nt: TGTGCCAGCAGCTTAGAGCGGACTACGATTGTCGGGGAGCTGTTTTTT
cdr3_aa: CASSLERTTIVGELFF

d_call: NA
v_call: TRBV18
clone_size: NA
j_call: TRBJ1-2
cdr3_nt: TGTGCCAGCTCACCAAATGACAGTAACTATGGCTACACCTTC
cdr3_aa: CASSPNDSNYGYTF

d_call: TRBD2
v_call: TRBV5-1
clone_size: NA
j_call: TRBJ2-1
cdr3_nt: TGCGCCAGCAGCTGGACTAGCGGGAGAGAGGGAGGGTATAATGAGCAGTTCTTC
cdr3_aa: CASSWTSGREGGYNEQFF

d_call: TRBD1
v_call: TRBV19
clone_size: NA
j_call: TRBJ1-2
cdr3_nt: TGTGCCAGTAGTAGCGACAGGGTAGCGAAGCTCAACGGCTACACCTTC
cdr3_aa: CASSSDRVAKLNGYTF

d_call: NA
v_call: TRBV6-5
clone_size: NA
j_call: TRBJ1-2
cdr3_nt: TGTGCCAGCAGCCAAGCCGTACACTATGGCTACACCTTC
cdr3_aa: CASSQAVHYGYTF

d_call: TRBD2
v_call: TRBV11-3
clone_size: NA
j_call: TRBJ2-1
cdr3_nt: TGTGCCAGCAGCTTAAGGACTAGCGCAGAGCAGTTCTTC
cdr3_aa: CASSLRTSAEQFF

d_call: NA
v_call: TRBV7-9
clone_size: NA
j_call: TRBJ2-1
cdr3_nt: TGTGCCAGCAGCCTGGACAGTTACAATGAGCAGTTCTTC
cdr3_aa: CASSLDSYNEQFF

d_call: TRBD2
v_call: TRBV18
clone_size: NA
j_call: TRBJ2-1
cdr3_nt: TGTGCCAGCTCACCTAATCTAGCGGGACACAATGAGCAGTTCTTC
cdr3_aa: CASSPNLAGHNEQFF

d_call: TRBD1
v_call: TRBV30
clone_size: NA
j_call: TRBJ2-7
cdr3_nt: TGTGCCTGGAGCTTCCCAGGGGGTAGAGCCTACGAGCAGTACTTC
cdr3_aa: CAWSFPGGRAYEQYF

d_call: NA
v_call: TRBV25-1
clone_size: NA
j_call: TRBJ1-2
cdr3_nt: TGTGCCAGCAGTGAATTCACAGGGTCCTATGGCTACACCTTC
cdr3_aa: CASSEFTGSYGYTF

d_call: NA
v_call: TRBV27
clone_size: NA
j_call: TRBJ2-2
cdr3_nt: TGTGCCAGCAGTTTATGGGCTGTTTGGGACGGCGACCCCGGGGAGCTGTTTTTT
cdr3_aa: CASSLWAVWDGDPGELFF

d_call: NA
v_call: TRBV6-5
clone_size: NA
j_call: TRBJ1-2
cdr3_nt: TGTGCCAGCACCACTGACAGGAACTATGGCTACACCTTC
cdr3_aa: CASTTDRNYGYTF

d_call: TRBD1
v_call: TRBV6-6
clone_size: NA
j_call: TRBJ2-7
cdr3_nt: TGTGCCAGCAGTACACGACAGGGCGGGGAGCAGTACTTC
cdr3_aa: CASSTRQGGEQYF

d_call: TRBD2
v_call: TRBV6-6
clone_size: NA
j_call: TRBJ2-1
cdr3_nt: TGTGCCAGCAGTTACTCTATGGGGGGGTCGAATGAGCAGTTCTTC
cdr3_aa: CASSYSMGGSNEQFF

d_call: TRBD2
v_call: TRBV7-6
clone_size: NA
j_call: TRBJ2-5
cdr3_nt: TGTGCCAGCAGCTTACGCCTAGCGGGGTACCAAGAGACCCAGTACTTC
cdr3_aa: CASSLRLAGYQETQYF

d_call: NA
v_call: TRBV6-5
clone_size: NA
j_call: TRBJ2-5
cdr3_nt: TGTGCCAGCAGTACTTACTGGGGTGAGACCCAGTACTTC
cdr3_aa: CASSTYWGETQYF

d_call: TRBD1
v_call: TRBV6-1
clone_size: NA
j_call: TRBJ1-2
cdr3_nt: TGTGCCAGCAGTTTACAGGGGAGCGGCTATGGCTACACCTTC
cdr3_aa: CASSLQGSGYGYTF

d_call: NA
v_call: TRBV15
clone_size: NA
j_call: TRBJ2-7
cdr3_nt: TGTGCCACCAGCAGAGATTTGTGGCCCGAGCAGTACTTC
cdr3_aa: CATSRDLWPEQYF

d_call: TRBD2
v_call: TRBV7-2
clone_size: NA
j_call: TRBJ2-3
cdr3_nt: TGTGCCAGCAGCTCCGGACTAGCGGGGGCCCCTACGCAGTATTTT
cdr3_aa: CASSSGLAGAPTQYF

d_call: NA
v_call: TRBV13
clone_size: NA
j_call: TRBJ1-2
cdr3_nt: TGTGCCAGCAGCTTATATACAAGGGGGTATAACTATGGCTACACCTTC
cdr3_aa: CASSLYTRGYNYGYTF

d_call: NA
v_call: TRBV2
clone_size: NA
j_call: TRBJ2-5
cdr3_nt: TGTGCCAGCAGTGATCGCGGGGCCCCCGGGGAGACCCAGTACTTC
cdr3_aa: CASSDRGAPGETQYF

d_call: NA
v_call: TRBV6-5
clone_size: NA
j_call: TRBJ2-5
cdr3_nt: TGTGCCAGCAGTTTCCGGCTCCAAGAGACCCAGTACTTC
cdr3_aa: CASSFRLQETQYF

d_call: NA
v_call: TRBV12-5
clone_size: NA
j_call: TRBJ1-1
cdr3_nt: TGTGCTAGTGGCATTGGGGTGAACACTGAAGCTTTCTTT
cdr3_aa: CASGIGVNTEAFF

d_call: NA
v_call: TRBV18
clone_size: NA
j_call: TRBJ2-1
cdr3_nt: TGTGCCAGCTCACCTACGGGCCAGAACAATGAGCAGTTCTTC
cdr3_aa: CASSPTGQNNEQFF

d_call: NA
v_call: TRBV2
clone_size: NA
j_call: TRBJ1-5
cdr3_nt: TGTGCCAGCAGTACCGGACGGCCCAATCAGCCCCAGCATTTT
cdr3_aa: CASSTGRPNQPQHF

d_call: NA
v_call: TRBV7-6
clone_size: NA
j_call: TRBJ1-1
cdr3_nt: TGTGCCAGCAGCTTGTCAGGGGCTGAAGCTTTCTTT
cdr3_aa: CASSLSGAEAFF

d_call: NA
v_call: TRBV9
clone_size: NA
j_call: TRBJ2-3
cdr3_nt: TGTGCCAGCAGCGTAGGCCCTATCAACGCAGATACGCAGTATTTT
cdr3_aa: CASSVGPINADTQYF